The present T cell receptor beta chain was sequenced within a study of technical replicates of blood from a few donors. Assay used: immunoSEQ multiplex PCR; TCRdb lists only in-frame clones, some missing. The sample shows about 100,000 clones, roughly 94% of them seen only once. V gave up 8 bases and J gave up 7 bases; unmatched junction bases: 14. CDR1 is SGHRS and CDR2 is YFSETQ in the germline V gene. The CDR3 is 14 residues long. The TCR comes from a human donor in good health. The rearrangement joins TRBV5-1 to TRBJ2-7; 8 bases match TRBD1. Material: T cells isolated from PBMCs. DNA for the CDR3: TGCGCCAGTCGAACGACAGGGGAAGGTTTTGAGCAGTACTTC. Protein: CASRTTGEGFEQYF.